This TCR beta chain was sequenced for a study of blood T cells in healthy people across ages. Background on the study: Template switching recovered approximately one barcoded beta molecule for every two T cells. Overall study findings and caveats: Aged donors had fewer naive CD4+ cells and lower diversity than long-lived donors. Strong correlation was found linking TCR beta diversity to naive T cell percentage.

Details on this clonotype: The antigen is undetermined.

Sample-barcoded 5' priming and a J-beta primer mix drove a second PCR of roughly 6 to 12 cycles. Carrying 12 random nucleotides, a template-switch adaptor labeled each individual cDNA molecule. TCRdb independently ran MiXCR on the 5' RACE reads; one entry per CDR3 protein. The table includes fewer than 950,000 distinct CDR3 sequences, approximately 55% detected once. The CDR3 extends over 14 amino acids. The ends were cut back, 3 bases at V and 6 bases at J, with 14 bases in the middle. Germline CDR1 is KGHSH and CDR2 is LQKENI. Sequenced material: blood. This rearrangement joins TRBV18 to TRBJ1-2, with D perhaps TRBD1 (5 bases). The TCR was taken from a man aged 80 or over in good health. CDR3 residues: CASSPSGTGNGYTF. CDR3 bases: TGTGCCAGCTCACCGTCCGGGACGGGAAATGGCTACACCTTC.